This entry describes one TCR beta chain. The method was immunoSEQ multiplex PCR; TCRdb's version includes in-frame clones alone and lacks a portion of them. The sample lists 95,000 to 150,000 clones; about 82% were seen once. The data stem from a study of blood T cell repertoires in COVID-19. Across the study: Samples representing acute and convalescent COVID-19 were sourced from the United States, Italy and Spain.

The CDR3 covers 16 residues. The V end was cut by 4 bases, the J end by 0 bases, with 13 bases between. Germline V gives CDR1 MNHGY, CDR2 SVAAGI. The sequence derives from a man between 60 and 75 years old with active or convalescent COVID-19. The V call is TRBV6-9, the J call TRBJ1-5; D remains unclear. The sequencing input was peripheral blood. As DNA, the CDR3 is TGTGCCAGCAGTTCGGCTGGAGACGATAGCAATCAGCCCCAGCATTTT. Amino acids: CASSSAGDDSNQPQHF.